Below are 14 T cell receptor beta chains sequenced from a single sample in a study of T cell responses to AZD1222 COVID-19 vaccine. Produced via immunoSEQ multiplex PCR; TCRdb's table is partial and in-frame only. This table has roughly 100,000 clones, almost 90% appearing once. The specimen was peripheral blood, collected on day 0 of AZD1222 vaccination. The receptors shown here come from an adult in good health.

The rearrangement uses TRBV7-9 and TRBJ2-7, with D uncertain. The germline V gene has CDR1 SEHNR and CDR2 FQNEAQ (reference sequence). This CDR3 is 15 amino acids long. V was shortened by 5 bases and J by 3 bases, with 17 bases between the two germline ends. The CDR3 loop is CASSPRMGVLYEQYF. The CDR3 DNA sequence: TGTGCCAGCAGCCCCCGAATGGGCGTTCTCTACGAGCAGTACTTC. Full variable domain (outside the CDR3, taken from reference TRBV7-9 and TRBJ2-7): DTGVSQNPRHKITKRGQNVTFRCDPISEHNRLYWYRQTLGQGPEFLTYFQNEAQLEKSRLLSDRFSAERPKGSFSTLEIQRTEQGDSAMYLCASSPRMGVLYEQYFGPGTRLTVT.

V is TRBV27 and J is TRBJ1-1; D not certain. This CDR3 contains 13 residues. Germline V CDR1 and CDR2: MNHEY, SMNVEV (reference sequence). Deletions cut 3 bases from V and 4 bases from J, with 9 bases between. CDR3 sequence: CASSLGLVTEAFF. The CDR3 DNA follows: TGTGCCAGCAGTTTGGGTCTGGTCACTGAAGCTTTCTTT.

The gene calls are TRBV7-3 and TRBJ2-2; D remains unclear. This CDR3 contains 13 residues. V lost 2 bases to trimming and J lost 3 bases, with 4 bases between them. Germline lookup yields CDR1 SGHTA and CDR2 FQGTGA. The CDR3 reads CASSLLDTGELFF. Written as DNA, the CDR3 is TGTGCCAGCAGCTTACTGGACACCGGGGAGCTGTTTTTT.

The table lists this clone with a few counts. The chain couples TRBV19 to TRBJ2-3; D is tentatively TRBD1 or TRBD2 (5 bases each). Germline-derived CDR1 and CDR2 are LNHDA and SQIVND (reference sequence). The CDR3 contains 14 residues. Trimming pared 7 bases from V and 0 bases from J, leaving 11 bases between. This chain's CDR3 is CASKWGTSTDTQYF. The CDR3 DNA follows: TGTGCCAGTAAATGGGGGACGAGCACAGATACGCAGTATTTT. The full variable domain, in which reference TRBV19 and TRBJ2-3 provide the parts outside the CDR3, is DGGITQSPKYLFRKEGQNVTLSCEQNLNHDAMYWYRQDPGQGLRLIYYSQIVNDFQKGDIAEGYSVSREKKESFPLTVTSAQKNPTAFYLCASKWGTSTDTQYFGPGTRLTVL.

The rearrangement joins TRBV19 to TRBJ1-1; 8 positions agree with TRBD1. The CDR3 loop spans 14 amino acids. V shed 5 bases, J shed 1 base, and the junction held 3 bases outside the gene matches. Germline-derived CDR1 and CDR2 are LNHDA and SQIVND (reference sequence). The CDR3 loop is CASSYDRGNTEAFF. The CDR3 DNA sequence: TGTGCCAGTAGTTATGACAGGGGGAACACTGAAGCTTTCTTT.

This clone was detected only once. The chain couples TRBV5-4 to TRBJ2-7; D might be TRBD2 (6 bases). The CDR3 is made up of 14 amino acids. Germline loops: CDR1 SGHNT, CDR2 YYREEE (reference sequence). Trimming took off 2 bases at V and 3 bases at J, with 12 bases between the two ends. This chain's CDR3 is CASSFAGLSYEQYF. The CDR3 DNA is TGTGCCAGCAGCTTTGCGGGATTGAGCTACGAGCAGTACTTC.

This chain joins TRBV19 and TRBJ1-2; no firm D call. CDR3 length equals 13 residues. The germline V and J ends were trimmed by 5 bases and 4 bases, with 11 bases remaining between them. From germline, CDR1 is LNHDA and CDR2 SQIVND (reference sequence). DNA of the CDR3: TGTGCCAGTAGTGAAGGCCGATCCTATGGCTACACCTTC. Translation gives CASSEGRSYGYTF.

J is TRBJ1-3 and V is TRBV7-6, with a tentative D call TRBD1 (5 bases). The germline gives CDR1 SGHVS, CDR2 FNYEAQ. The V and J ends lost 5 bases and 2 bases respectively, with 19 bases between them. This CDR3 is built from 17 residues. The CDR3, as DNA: TGTGCCAGCAGCCTAGTCACTCGGGGGTTAGCTGGAAACACCATATATTTT. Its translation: CASSLVTRGLAGNTIYF. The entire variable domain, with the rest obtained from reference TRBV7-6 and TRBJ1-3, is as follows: GAGVSQSPRYKVTKRGQDVALRCDPISGHVSLYWYRQALGQGPEFLTYFNYEAQQDKSGLPNDRFSAERPEGSISTLTIQRTEQRDSAMYRCASSLVTRGLAGNTIYFGEGSWLTVV.

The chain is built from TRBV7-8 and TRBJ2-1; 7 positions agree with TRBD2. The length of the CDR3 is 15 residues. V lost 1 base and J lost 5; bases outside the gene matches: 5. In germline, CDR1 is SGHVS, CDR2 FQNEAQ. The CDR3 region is CASSLELAPNNEQFF. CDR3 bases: TGTGCCAGCAGCTTAGAACTAGCGCCTAACAATGAGCAGTTCTTC.

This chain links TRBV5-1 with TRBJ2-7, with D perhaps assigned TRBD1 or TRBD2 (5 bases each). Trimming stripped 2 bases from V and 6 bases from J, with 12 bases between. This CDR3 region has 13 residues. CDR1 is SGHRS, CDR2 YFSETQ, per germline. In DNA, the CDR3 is TGCGCCAGCAGCTTAGGAGCGAGGGGCGAGCAGTACTTC. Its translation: CASSLGARGEQYF.

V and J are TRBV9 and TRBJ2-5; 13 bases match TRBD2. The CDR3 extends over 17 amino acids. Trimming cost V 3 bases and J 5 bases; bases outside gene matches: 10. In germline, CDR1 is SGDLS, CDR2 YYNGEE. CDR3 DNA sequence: TGTGCCAGCAGCGAGGCGAAGGGACTAGCGGGGACCGAGACCCAGTACTTC. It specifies CASSEAKGLAGTETQYF. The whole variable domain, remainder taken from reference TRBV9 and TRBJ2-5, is DSGVTQTPKHLITATGQRVTLRCSPRSGDLSVYWYQQSLDQGLQFLIQYYNGEERAKGNILERFSAQQFPDLHSELNLSSLELGDSALYFCASSEAKGLAGTETQYFGPGTRLLVL.

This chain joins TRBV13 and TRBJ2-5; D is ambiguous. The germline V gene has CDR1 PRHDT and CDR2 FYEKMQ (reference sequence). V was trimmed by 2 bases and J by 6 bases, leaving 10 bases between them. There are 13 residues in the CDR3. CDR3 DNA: TGTGCCAGCAGCTTATGGGGTGAAAAGACCCAGTACTTC. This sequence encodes CASSLWGEKTQYF.

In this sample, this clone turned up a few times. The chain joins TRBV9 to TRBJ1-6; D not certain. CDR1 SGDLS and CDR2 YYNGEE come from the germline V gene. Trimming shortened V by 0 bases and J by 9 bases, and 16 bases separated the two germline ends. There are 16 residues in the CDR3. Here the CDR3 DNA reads TGTGCCAGCAGCGTAGATGCCCTGGCCCCTGTTTCACCCCTCCACTTT. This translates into CASSVDALAPVSPLHF.

CDR3 nucleotides: TGTGCCAGCAGTTCTAGTCAGCCCCAGCATTTT. It translates to CASSSSQPQHF. V usage is TRBV28 and J usage is TRBJ1-5; unclear D gene. Germline V gene data show CDR1 as MDHEN and CDR2 as SYDVKM. The CDR3 loop spans 11 amino acids. Trimming shortened V by 4 bases and J by 6 bases, and 4 bases separated the two germline ends.